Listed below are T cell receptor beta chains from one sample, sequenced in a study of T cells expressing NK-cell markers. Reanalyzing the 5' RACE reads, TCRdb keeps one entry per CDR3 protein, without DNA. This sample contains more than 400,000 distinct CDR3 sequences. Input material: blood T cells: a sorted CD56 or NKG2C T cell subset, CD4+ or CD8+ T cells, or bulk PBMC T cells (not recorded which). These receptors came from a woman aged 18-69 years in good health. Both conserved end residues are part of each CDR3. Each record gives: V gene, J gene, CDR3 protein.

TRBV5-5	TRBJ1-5	CASSLWASGVNQPQHF
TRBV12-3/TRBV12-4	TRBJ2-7	CASSQDGYEQYF
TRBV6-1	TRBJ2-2	CASSLIRTGGTTGELFF
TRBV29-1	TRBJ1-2	CSVRIRRGLLKNYGYTF
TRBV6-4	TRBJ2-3	CASSQEGQFSTDTQYF
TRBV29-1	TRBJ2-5	CSVGQGAETQYF
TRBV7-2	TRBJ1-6	CASSLSGQDNSPLHF
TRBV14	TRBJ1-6	CASSQEFLGSPLHF
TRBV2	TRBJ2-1	CASEQGSSSYNEQFF
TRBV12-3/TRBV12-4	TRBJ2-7	CASSPTAGLGEQYF
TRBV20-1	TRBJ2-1	CSAPTLGDGGSYNEQFF
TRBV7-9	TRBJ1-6	CASSLAAGVGSPLHF
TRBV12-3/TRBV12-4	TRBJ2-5	CASSFAGLAGGGVTQYF
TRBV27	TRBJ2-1	CASADRYPSNEQFF
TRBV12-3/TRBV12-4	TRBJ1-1	CASSNTLQGVIPEAFF
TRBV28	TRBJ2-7	CASSLTGGLTYEQYF
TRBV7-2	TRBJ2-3	CASSLAQTGEGQYF
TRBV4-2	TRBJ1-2	CASSPNTYGYTF
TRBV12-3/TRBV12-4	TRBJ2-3	CASSFREASTDTQYF
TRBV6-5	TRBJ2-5	CASSYSASGVKTQYF
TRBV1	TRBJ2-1	CTSSQERLGGDEFF
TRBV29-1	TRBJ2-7	CSVAGAASGSSYEQYF
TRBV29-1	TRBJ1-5	CSVDGGGGDQPQHF
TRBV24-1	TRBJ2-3	CATSDSGRITDTQYF
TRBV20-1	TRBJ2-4	CSAPRPGTAGNIQYF
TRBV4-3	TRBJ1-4	CASSQAWGGKGEKLFF
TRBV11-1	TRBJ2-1	CASSFLGDYNEQFF
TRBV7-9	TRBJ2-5	CASSPQETAQYF
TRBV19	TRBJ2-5	CASSIGTGPWTQYF
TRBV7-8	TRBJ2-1	CASSLGSGPYNEQFF